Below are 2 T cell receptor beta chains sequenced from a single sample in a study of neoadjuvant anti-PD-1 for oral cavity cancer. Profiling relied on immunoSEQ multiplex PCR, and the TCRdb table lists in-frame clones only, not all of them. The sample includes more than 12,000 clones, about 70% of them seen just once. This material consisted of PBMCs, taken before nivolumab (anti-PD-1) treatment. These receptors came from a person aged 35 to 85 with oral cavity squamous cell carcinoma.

CDR3 sequence (DNA): TGTGCCAGCAGCGTAGACGGGACAGCGGTCGGGGAGCTGTTTTTT. Translation gives CASSVDGTAVGELFF. The V and J genes are TRBV9 and TRBJ2-2; 7 bases align to TRBD1. This CDR3 has 15 residues. Trimming cost V 0 bases and J 7 bases; bases outside gene matches: 6. CDR1 is SGDLS and CDR2 is YYNGEE in the germline V gene.

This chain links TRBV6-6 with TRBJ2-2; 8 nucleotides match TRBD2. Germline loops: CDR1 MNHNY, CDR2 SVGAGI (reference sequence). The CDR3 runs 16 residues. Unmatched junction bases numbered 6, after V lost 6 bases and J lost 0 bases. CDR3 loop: CASRPAGGANTGELFF. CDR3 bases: TGTGCCAGCAGACCGGCGGGAGGAGCGAACACCGGGGAGCTGTTTTTT.